These T cell receptor beta chains were read from a single sample in a study of tumor-infiltrating lymphocytes in primary liver carcinoma. TCRdb processed the multiplex PCR reads anew with MiXCR; each CDR3 protein has one entry. The sample lists approximately 42,000 distinct CDR3 sequences; roughly 73% were seen once. Sequenced: tumor-adjacent normal liver tissue. The receptors were gathered from a woman between 25 and 40 years old with primary liver carcinoma and hepatitis B virus infection. Both conserved end residues are part of each CDR3. The D gene is left open where the match is weak. Size values are once, few and many counts, or a class for expanded clones, and some rows have none.

NA	TRBJ1-3	once	TRBV11-2	CASSPETALYF	TGTGCCAGCAGTCCGGAGACAGCCCTCTATTTC
NA	TRBJ2-2	NA	TRBV11-3	CASRSTWTWELFF	TGTGCCAGCAGGTCCACATGGACCTGGGAGCTGTTTTTT
NA	TRBJ2-6	NA	TRBV4-2	CASSQDASGSGANVLTF	TGTGCCAGCAGCCAAGATGCCAGTGGCTCTGGGGCCAACGTCCTGACTTTC
TRBD2	TRBJ2-3	NA	TRBV28	CAGTTSGRDTDTHYF	TGTGCCGGCACTACTAGCGGGAGGGACACAGATACGCACTATTTT
TRBD2	TRBJ2-5	NA	TRBV7-9	CASSLDCLAGDETQYF	TGTGCCAGCAGCTTAGATTGCCTAGCGGGAGATGAGACCCAGTACTTC
TRBD2	TRBJ2-1	many	TRBV5-4	CASSLGAGPYNEQFF	TGTGCCAGCAGCTTGGGAGCGGGGCCGTACAATGAGCAGTTCTTC
NA	TRBJ2-5	NA	TRBV29-1	CSETGTCGHETQYF	TGCAGCGAGACGGGGACATGCGGGCACGAGACCCAGTACTTC
TRBD2	TRBJ2-1	NA	TRBV11-1	CACRWGGHLLGAQFF	TGTGCCTGCAGATGGGGAGGGCATCTACTGGGAGCGCAGTTCTTC
NA	TRBJ2-1	NA	TRBV6-2/TRBV6-3	CASSYMLGEAGNEQFF	TGTGCCAGTAGTTACATGCTTGGGGAGGCTGGCAATGAGCAGTTCTTC
NA	TRBJ1-2	once	TRBV5-4	CASSLVRYGYSF	TGTGCCAGCAGCTTGGTACGATATGGCTACAGCTTC
TRBD2	TRBJ2-2	NA	TRBV29-1	CSVAGASGRPNTGELFF	TGTAGCGTTGCGGGGGCTAGCGGGAGGCCGAATACCGGGGAGCTGTTTTTT
NA	TRBJ2-5	NA	TRBV6-5	CASSYGGSVVGVTQYF	TGTGCCAGCAGTTACGGAGGTAGCGTGGTGGGGGTGACCCAGTACTTC
NA	TRBJ1-1	NA	TRBV12-3/TRBV12-4	CASNSVLQQGTAFF	TGTGCCAGCAATTCTGTCCTTCAACAAGGGACTGCTTTCTTT
NA	TRBJ2-1	NA	TRBV11-2	CGSSLDGTWNEQFF	TGTGGCAGCAGCCTCGACGGGACGTGGAATGAGCAGTTCTTC
NA	TRBJ2-2	many	TRBV28	CATEGDTGELFF	TGTGCCACCGAGGGGGACACCGGGGAGCTGTTTTTT
NA	TRBJ2-7	NA	TRBV11-2	CASSPTSVQYF	TGTGCCAGCAGTCCAACCAGTGTGCAATACTTC
NA	TRBJ1-6	NA	TRBV11-3	CASSLGGWGSSPFHF	TGTGCCAGCAGCTTAGGAGGCTGGGGAAGTTCACCCTTCCACTTT
NA	TRBJ1-2	many	TRBV5-1	CASSLDGNYGYTF	TGCGCCAGCAGCTTGGATGGTAACTATGGCTACACCTTC
NA	TRBJ2-2	NA	TRBV6-2/TRBV6-3	CASSRGDWSSGELFF	TGTGCCAGCAGTCGGGGCGATTGGAGCAGCGGAGAGCTGTTTTTT
TRBD1	TRBJ2-7	few	TRBV7-7	CASSSDRGSEQYF	TGTGCTAGCAGTTCGGACAGGGGAAGTGAGCAGTACTTC
TRBD2	TRBJ2-1	NA	TRBV13	CPSSSGTSGAYNEQFF	TGTCCCAGCAGCTCAGGTACTAGCGGGGCCTACAATGAGCAGTTCTTC
NA	TRBJ1-2	NA	TRBV11-2	CASGPGGTGYDYTF	TGTGCCAGCGGCCCCGGCGGGACGGGTTATGACTATACCTTC
NA	TRBJ1-2	NA	TRBV7-8	CASSFEGAGGGYGYTF	TGTGCCAGTAGCTTCGAAGGGGCGGGTGGTGGCTATGGCTACACCTTC
TRBD1	TRBJ2-7	NA	TRBV30	CARRDRGLYEQYF	TGTGCCCGGAGGGACAGGGGGCTTTACGAGCAGTACTTC
NA	TRBJ2-2	NA	TRBV11-2	CASSGSTGAVF	TGTGCCAGCAGCGGGAGTACGGGAGCTGTTTTT
NA	TRBJ1-5	many	TRBV6-2/TRBV6-3	CASSSPTAGSNQPQHF	TGTGCCAGCAGCTCCCCAACGGCCGGGAGCAATCAGCCCCAGCATTTT
TRBD1	TRBJ2-1	NA	TRBV5-6	CANSLRGQGAYEQFF	TGTGCCAACAGCTTGCGGGGACAGGGGGCGTATGAGCAGTTCTTC
TRBD2	TRBJ2-1	NA	TRBV11-2	CASSWEGLAGSNVQFF	TGTGCCAGCAGCTGGGAGGGACTAGCGGGGAGCAATGTGCAGTTCTTC
TRBD2	TRBJ2-3	once	TRBV11-3	CASSLGLGAGAGGTDTRYF	TGTGCCAGCAGCTTAGGTCTTGGGGCGGGAGCAGGAGGCACAGATACGCGGTATTTT
NA	TRBJ2-1	NA	TRBV10-3	CAISESTVGAYNEQFF	TGTGCCATCAGTGAGTCGACAGTGGGAGCCTACAATGAGCAGTTCTTC
NA	TRBJ2-7	NA	TRBV11-1	CASSLATAPCEQYF	TGTGCCAGCAGCTTAGCGACGGCCCCCTGCGAACAGTACTTC
NA	TRBJ2-4	NA	TRBV4-1	CFSSPEMSRDTSEWYF	TGCTTCAGCAGCCCAGAGATGAGTAGGGACACGAGCGAGTGGTACTTC
NA	TRBJ2-1	NA	TRBV28	CACRGTNGDNDQFF	TGTGCCTGCAGGGGGACTAACGGCGACAATGATCAGTTCTTC
NA	TRBJ2-7	NA	TRBV6-2/TRBV6-3	CAGSYSTNEQYF	TGTGCCGGCAGTTACTCAACCAACGAGCAGTACTTC
NA	TRBJ2-3	many	TRBV7-9	CASSPGSAPSTDTQYF	TGTGCCAGCAGCCCTGGCAGTGCCCCTAGCACAGATACGCAGTATTTT
NA	TRBJ1-1	NA	TRBV12-3/TRBV12-4	CTSSLQGKAFF	TGTACCAGCAGTTTACAGGGCAAAGCTTTCTTC
TRBD2	TRBJ2-7	few	TRBV20-1	CSAGSGLADFSYEQYF	TGCAGTGCTGGATCGGGACTAGCGGATTTCTCCTACGAGCAGTACTTC
TRBD1	TRBJ2-7	once	TRBV7-8	CASISPQGTGIAYEQYF	TGTGCCAGCATCTCACCCCAGGGGACAGGGATTGCCTACGAGCAGTACTTC
TRBD2	TRBJ2-1	once	TRBV6-5	CASSYSGDGTSAVYDEQLF	TGTGCCAGCAGTTACTCGGGCGACGGGACTAGCGCAGTGTACGATGAGCAGTTATTC
TRBD1	TRBJ2-2	NA	TRBV12-3/TRBV12-4	CASRILLGAGGHTGELFF	TGTGCCAGCAGGATCCTATTAGGAGCAGGGGGCCACACCGGGGAGCTGTTTTTT
NA	TRBJ2-2	NA	TRBV29-1	CSVPQNTGELFF	TGTAGCGTCCCACAGAACACCGGGGAGCTGTTTTTT
TRBD1	TRBJ2-2	many	TRBV19	CASSMGQGGVGELFF	TGTGCCAGTAGTATGGGACAGGGAGGAGTCGGGGAGCTGTTTTTT
NA	TRBJ2-3	once	TRBV5-6	CASSFQGRIQHQYF	TGTGCCAGCAGCTTCCAGGGTCGGATTCAGCACCAGTATTTT
NA	TRBJ2-3	NA	TRBV5-4	CASSIGFHTPTDTQYF	TGTGCCAGCAGCATTGGGTTTCACACCCCCACAGATACGCAGTATTTT